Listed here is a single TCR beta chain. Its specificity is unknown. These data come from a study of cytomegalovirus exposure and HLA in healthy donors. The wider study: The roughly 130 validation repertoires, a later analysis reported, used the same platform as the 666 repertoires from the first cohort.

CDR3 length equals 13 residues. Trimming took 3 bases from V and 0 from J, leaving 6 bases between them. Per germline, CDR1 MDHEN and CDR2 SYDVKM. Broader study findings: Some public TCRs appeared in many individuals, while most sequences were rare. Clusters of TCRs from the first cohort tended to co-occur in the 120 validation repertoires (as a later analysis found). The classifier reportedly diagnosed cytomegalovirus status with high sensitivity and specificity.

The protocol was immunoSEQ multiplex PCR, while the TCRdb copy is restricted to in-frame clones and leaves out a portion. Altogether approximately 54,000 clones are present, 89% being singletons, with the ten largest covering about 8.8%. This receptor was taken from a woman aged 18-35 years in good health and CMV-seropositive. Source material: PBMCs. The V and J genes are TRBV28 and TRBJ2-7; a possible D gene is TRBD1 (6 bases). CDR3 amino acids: CASSLDSSYEQYF. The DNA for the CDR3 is TGTGCCAGCAGTTTGGACAGCTCCTACGAGCAGTACTTC.